The T cell receptor (beta chain) described here comes from a study of blood T cell repertoires in COVID-19. Study in general: Material from acute and convalescent COVID-19 was sourced from the United States, Italy and Spain. The analysed material was cDNA or gDNA that came from T cells, B-cell-depleted T cells, or PBMCs.

V gave up 0 bases and J gave up 6 bases; unmatched junction bases: 4. Per germline, CDR1 SGHRS and CDR2 YFSETQ. CDR3 size: 16 residues. As originally analysed: From reference gene primer amplification, estimates of nucleated cell counts were derived. TCRdb's copy holds only in-frame clones and misses some; the assay was immunoSEQ multiplex PCR. V, J and clone size are those of that table, while D and trimming were read from the DNA. The repertoire holds about 140,000 clones, with roughly 80% as singletons. This TCR derives from a woman aged 60 to 75 with acute or convalescent COVID-19. Input material: peripheral blood. The chain couples TRBV5-1 to TRBJ2-1, with TRBD2 matching over 12 bases. CDR3 region: CASSLVATSGSNEQFF. DNA for the CDR3: TGCGCCAGCAGCTTGGTAGCGACTAGCGGGAGCAATGAGCAGTTCTTC.